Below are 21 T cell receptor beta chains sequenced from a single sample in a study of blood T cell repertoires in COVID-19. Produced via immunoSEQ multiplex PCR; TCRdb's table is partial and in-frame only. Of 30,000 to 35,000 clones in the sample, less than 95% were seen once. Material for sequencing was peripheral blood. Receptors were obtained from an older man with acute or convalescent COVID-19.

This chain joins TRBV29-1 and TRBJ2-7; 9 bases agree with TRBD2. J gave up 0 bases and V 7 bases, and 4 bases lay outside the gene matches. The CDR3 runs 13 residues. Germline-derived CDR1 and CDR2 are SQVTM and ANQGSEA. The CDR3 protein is CSASGGTSYEQYF. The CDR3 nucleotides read TGCAGCGCCAGCGGGGGGACCTCCTACGAGCAGTACTTC.

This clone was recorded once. The CDR3 region is CASSHRGSTEAFF. In DNA, the CDR3 is TGTGCCAGCAGCCACAGGGGAAGCACTGAAGCTTTCTTT. The V gene is TRBV5-4, the J gene TRBJ1-1, with TRBD1 identical over 7 bases. The CDR3 contains 13 residues. Germline CDR1 reads SGHNT; CDR2 reads YYREEE (reference sequence). The ends lost 4 bases at V and 4 bases at J; junction bases unmatched: 4.

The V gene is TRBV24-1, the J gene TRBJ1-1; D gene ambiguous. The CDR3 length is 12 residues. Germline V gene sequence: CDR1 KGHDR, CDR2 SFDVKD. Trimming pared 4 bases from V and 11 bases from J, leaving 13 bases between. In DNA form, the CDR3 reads TGTGCCACCAGTGACCCTTCCCGGCGGGCTTTCTTT. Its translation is CATSDPSRRAFF.

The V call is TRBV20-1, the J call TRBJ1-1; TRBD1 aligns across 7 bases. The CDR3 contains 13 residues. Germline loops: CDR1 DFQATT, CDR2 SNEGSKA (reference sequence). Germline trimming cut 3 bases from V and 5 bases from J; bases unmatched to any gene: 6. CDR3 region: CSASWAGGTEAFF. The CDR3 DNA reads TGCAGTGCTAGTTGGGCAGGGGGAACTGAAGCTTTCTTT.

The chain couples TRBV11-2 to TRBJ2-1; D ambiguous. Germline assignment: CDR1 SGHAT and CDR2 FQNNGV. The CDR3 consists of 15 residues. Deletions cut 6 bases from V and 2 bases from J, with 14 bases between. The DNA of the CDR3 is TGTGCCAGCAGTTCTGGGCAGGTCGCCTACAATGAGCAGTTCTTC. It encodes CASSSGQVAYNEQFF.

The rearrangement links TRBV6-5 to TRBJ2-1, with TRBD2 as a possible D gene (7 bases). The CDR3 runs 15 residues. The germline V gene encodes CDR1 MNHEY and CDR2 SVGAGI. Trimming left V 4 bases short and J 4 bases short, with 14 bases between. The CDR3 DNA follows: TGTGCCAGCAGTTTGGGGGGGGCAGGGTACAATGAGCAGTTCTTC. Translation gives CASSLGGAGYNEQFF.

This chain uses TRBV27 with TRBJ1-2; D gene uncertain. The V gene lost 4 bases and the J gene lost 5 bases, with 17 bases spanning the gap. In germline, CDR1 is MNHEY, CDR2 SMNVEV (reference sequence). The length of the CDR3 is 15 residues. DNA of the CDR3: TGTGCCAGCAGTTACCGTAGGAATCTAGAGTATGGCTACACCTTC. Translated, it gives CASSYRRNLEYGYTF.

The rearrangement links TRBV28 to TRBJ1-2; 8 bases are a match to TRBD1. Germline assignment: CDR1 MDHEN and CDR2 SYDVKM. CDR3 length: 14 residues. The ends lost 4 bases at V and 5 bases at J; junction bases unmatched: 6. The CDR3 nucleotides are TGTGCCAGCAGTTGGACAGGGCCCTGGTATGGCTACACCTTC. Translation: CASSWTGPWYGYTF.

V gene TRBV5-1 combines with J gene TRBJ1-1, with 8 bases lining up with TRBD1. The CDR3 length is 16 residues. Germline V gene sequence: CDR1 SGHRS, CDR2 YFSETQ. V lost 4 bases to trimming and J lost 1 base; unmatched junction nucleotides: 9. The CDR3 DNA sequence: TGCGCCAGCAGCACCTCGCTGACAGGGGAGAACACTGAAGCTTTCTTT. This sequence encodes CASSTSLTGENTEAFF.

The CDR3 region has the DNA TGTGCCAGCAGCCGGGGAGAATGGAGGACAGATACGCAGTATTTT. Translated: CASSRGEWRTDTQYF. The chain has TRBV6-5 and TRBJ2-3, with D perhaps matching TRBD2 (5 bases). Germline values: CDR1 MNHEY, CDR2 SVGAGI. The CDR3 runs to 15 residues. V was shortened by 6 bases and J by 3 bases, with 16 bases between the two germline ends.

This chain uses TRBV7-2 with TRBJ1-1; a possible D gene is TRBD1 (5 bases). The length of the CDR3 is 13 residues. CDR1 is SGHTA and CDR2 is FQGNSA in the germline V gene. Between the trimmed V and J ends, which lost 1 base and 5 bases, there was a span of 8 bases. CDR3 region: CASSLVKGTEAFF. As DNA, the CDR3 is TGTGCCAGCAGCTTAGTTAAGGGGACTGAAGCTTTCTTT.

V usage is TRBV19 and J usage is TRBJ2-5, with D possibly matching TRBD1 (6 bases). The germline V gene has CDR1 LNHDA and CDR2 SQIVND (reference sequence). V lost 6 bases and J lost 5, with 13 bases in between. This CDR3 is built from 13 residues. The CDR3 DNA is TGTGCCAGTAGCGCGACAGGCCGCGAGACCCAGTACTTC. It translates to CASSATGRETQYF.

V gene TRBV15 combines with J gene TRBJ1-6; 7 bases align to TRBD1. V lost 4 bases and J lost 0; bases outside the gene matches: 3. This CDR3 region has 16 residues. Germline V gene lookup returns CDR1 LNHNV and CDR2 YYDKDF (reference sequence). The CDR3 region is CATSKGASSYNSPLHF. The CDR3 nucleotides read TGTGCCACCAGCAAGGGGGCGAGCTCCTATAATTCACCCCTCCACTTT.

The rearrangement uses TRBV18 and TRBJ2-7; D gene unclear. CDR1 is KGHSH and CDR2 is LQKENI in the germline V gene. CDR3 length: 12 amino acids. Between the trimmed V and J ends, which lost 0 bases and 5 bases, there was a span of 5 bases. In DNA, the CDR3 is TGTGCCAGCTCACCACCGAGCCACGAGCAGTACTTC. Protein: CASSPPSHEQYF.

CDR3 loop: CASSEADRATYEQYF. The CDR3 coding sequence is TGTGCCAGCAGTGAGGCCGACAGGGCGACCTACGAGCAGTACTTC. The V gene is TRBV6-1, the J gene TRBJ2-7; 7 bases line up with TRBD1. J lost 2 bases, V lost 3 bases, and 7 bases had no gene match. This CDR3 has 15 residues. The germline V gene has CDR1 MNHNS and CDR2 SASEGT.

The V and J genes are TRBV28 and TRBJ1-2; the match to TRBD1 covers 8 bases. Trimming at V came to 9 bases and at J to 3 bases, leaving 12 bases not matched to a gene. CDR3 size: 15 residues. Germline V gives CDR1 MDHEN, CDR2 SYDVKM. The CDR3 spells CASRMQGQVYYGYTF. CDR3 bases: TGTGCCAGTCGAATGCAGGGACAGGTATACTATGGCTACACCTTC.

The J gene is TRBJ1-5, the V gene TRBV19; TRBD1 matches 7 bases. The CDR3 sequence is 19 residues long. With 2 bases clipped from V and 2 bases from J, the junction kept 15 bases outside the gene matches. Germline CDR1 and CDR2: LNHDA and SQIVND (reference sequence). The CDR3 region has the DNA TGTGCCAGTAGTATAAGAGGGTCAGGGGGTTTTGGCGGCAATCAGCCCCAGCATTTT. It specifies CASSIRGSGGFGGNQPQHF.

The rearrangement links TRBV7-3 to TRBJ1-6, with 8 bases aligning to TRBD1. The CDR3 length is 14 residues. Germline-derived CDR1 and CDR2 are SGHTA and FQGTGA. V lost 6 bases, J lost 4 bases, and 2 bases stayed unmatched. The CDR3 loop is CASSRQGYNSPLHF. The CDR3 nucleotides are TGTGCCAGCAGTCGACAGGGGTATAATTCACCCCTCCACTTT. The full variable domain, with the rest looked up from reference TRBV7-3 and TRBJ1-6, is GAGVSQTPSNKVTEKGKYVELRCDPISGHTALYWYRQSLGQGPEFLIYFQGTGAADDSGLPNDRFFAVRPEGSVSTLKIQRTERGDSAVYLCASSRQGYNSPLHFGNGTRLTVT.

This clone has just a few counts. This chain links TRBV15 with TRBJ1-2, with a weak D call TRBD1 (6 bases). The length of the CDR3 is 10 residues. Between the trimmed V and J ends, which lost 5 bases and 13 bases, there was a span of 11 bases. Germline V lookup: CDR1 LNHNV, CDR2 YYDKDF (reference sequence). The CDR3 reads CATSARGGTF. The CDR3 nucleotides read TGTGCCACCAGCGCGAGGGGGGGCACCTTC. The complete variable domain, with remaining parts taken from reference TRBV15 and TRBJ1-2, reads DAMVIQNPRYQVTQFGKPVTLSCSQTLNHNVMYWYQQKSSQAPKLLFHYYDKDFNNEADTPDNFQSRRPNTSFCFLDIRSPGLGDTAMYLCATSARGGTFGSGTRLTVV.

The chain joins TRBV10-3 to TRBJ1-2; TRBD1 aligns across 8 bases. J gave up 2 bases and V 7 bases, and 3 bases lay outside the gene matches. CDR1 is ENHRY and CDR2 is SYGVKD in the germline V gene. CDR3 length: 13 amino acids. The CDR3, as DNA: TGTGCCATCACAGGGGGCCTGAACTATGGCTACACCTTC. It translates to CAITGGLNYGYTF.

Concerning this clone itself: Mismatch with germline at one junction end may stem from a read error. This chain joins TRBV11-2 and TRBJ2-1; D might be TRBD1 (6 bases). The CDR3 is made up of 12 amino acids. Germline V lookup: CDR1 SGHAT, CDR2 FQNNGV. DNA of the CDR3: TGTGCCAGCAGCTTAGATCCCGGGACAACGGTCTTC. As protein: CASSLDPGTTVF. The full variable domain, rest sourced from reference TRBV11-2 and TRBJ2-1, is EAGVAQSPRYKIIEKRQSVAFWCNPISGHATLYWYQQILGQGPKLLIQFQNNGVVDDSQLPKDRFSAERLKGVDSTLKIQPAKLEDSAVYLCASSLDPGTTVFGPGTRLTVL.